Listed here are 31 T cell receptor beta chains from one sample, sequenced in a study of breast tumors, draining lymph nodes, adjacent tissues. TCRdb analysed the multiplex PCR reads with MiXCR anew, one entry per CDR3 protein. In the table there are approximately 280,000 distinct CDR3 sequences, about 33% of which are singletons. Samples came from axillary lymph nodes draining the breast cancer. Sequencing was done on a sample of axillary lymph node tissue. The receptors come from a female donor with breast cancer. Some clones in this sample may be carry-over from other donors' samples.

Many counts were recorded for this clonotype. The chain combines TRBV19 with TRBJ2-1, with unresolved D. Per the germline V gene, CDR1 is LNHDA and CDR2 is SQIVND (reference sequence). CDR3 length equals 14 residues. The V gene lost 3 bases and the J gene lost 6 bases, with 12 bases spanning the gap. This CDR3 is CASSISGRANEQFF. CDR3 nucleotide sequence: TGTGCCAGTAGTATTTCTGGCAGAGCCAATGAGCAGTTCTTC.

The chain joins TRBV5-1 to TRBJ2-2; 10 bases match TRBD2. J gave up 7 bases and V 0 bases, and 9 bases lay outside the gene matches. The CDR3 sequence is 17 residues long. From germline, CDR1 is SGHRS and CDR2 YFSETQ. CDR3 nucleotides: TGCGCCAGCAGCTTGGATAGGCTAGCGGGAGTGCACGGGGAGCTGTTTTTT. This sequence encodes CASSLDRLAGVHGELFF.

Note on this clonotype: A much larger clone is a single base away; this may be a read error. The J gene is TRBJ1-2, the V gene TRBV7-2; 9 bases match TRBD1. Germline V gene lookup returns CDR1 SGHTA and CDR2 FQGNSA. The CDR3 totals 15 residues. The chain's CDR3 is CASSLGQGGPEEYPF. The CDR3 region has the DNA TGTGCCAGCAGCTTAGGACAGGGGGGACCGGAGGAGTACCCCTTC.

This clonotype was recorded at least ten times. V is TRBV3-1 and J is TRBJ1-6, with D unclear. The V end lost 4 bases, the J end lost 9 bases, and 16 bases lay between the germline ends. CDR1 and CDR2 (germline): LGHDT, YNNKEL (reference sequence). The CDR3 length is 15 residues. The CDR3 nucleotides are TGTGCCAGCAGCCCAGCTCGAAGTTTGGGTTCACCCCTCCACTTT. This sequence encodes CASSPARSLGSPLHF. Drawing the rest from reference TRBV3-1 and TRBJ1-6, the complete variable domain is DTAVSQTPKYLVTQMGNDKSIKCEQNLGHDTMYWYKQDSKKFLKIMFSYNNKELIINETVPNRFSPKSPDKAHLNLHINSLELGDSAVYFCASSPARSLGSPLHFGNGTRLTVT.

This clonotype was picked up a small number of times. The chain joins TRBV27 to TRBJ2-2, with D perhaps TRBD1 (5 bases). Germline V gives CDR1 MNHEY, CDR2 SMNVEV (reference sequence). Between the trimmed V and J ends, which lost 3 bases and 7 bases, there was a span of 9 bases. CDR3 size: 13 residues. The CDR3 DNA sequence: TGTGCCAGCAGTTTTGCCAGGGACGGGGAGCTGTTTTTT. Encoded protein: CASSFARDGELFF.

Comment on this clonotype: At one end, the junction sequence differs from germline, possibly due to a read error. The gene calls are TRBV14 and TRBJ2-7; D tentatively reads TRBD1 or TRBD2 (5 bases each). Looked up from germline, CDR1 is SGHDN and CDR2 is FVKESK. The CDR3 is made up of 15 amino acids. For the CDR3, the DNA is TGTGGCAGCAGCCAAGAGGGGAAGGGGCTCTACGAGCAGTACTTC. It specifies CGSSQEGKGLYEQYF. The full variable domain, completed using reference TRBV14 and TRBJ2-7, is EAGVTQFPSHSVIEKGQTVTLRCDPISGHDNLYWYRRVMGKEIKFLLHFVKESKQDESGMPNNRFLAERTGGTYSTLKVQPAELEDSGVYFCGSSQEGKGLYEQYFGPGTRLTVT.

The chain is built from TRBV15 and TRBJ1-5, with D unclear. The germline V gene encodes CDR1 LNHNV and CDR2 YYDKDF (reference sequence). Trimming left V 5 bases short and J 8 bases short, with 13 bases between. The CDR3 consists of 13 residues. The CDR3 reads CATSSGLEEPQHF. The CDR3 DNA reads TGTGCCACCAGCTCGGGGTTAGAAGAGCCCCAGCATTTT.

The chain combines TRBV7-6 with TRBJ2-5, with TRBD2 identical over 8 bases. The V and J ends lost 4 bases and 5 bases, in that order; junction bases with no gene match: 6. Germline V CDR1 and CDR2: SGHVS, FNYEAQ. The CDR3 consists of 14 residues. For the CDR3, the DNA is TGTGCCAGCAGCTCCGTAGCGGGAAGGGAGACCCAGTACTTC. Residues: CASSSVAGRETQYF.

This clonotype showed up many times. This chain connects TRBV6-6 to TRBJ2-7, with TRBD1 matching over 9 bases. CDR1 is MNHNY and CDR2 is SVGAGI in the germline V gene (reference sequence). Trimming took 6 bases from V and 3 from J; bases not matched to a gene: 6. The CDR3 runs to 14 residues. The CDR3 region has the DNA TGTGCCAGCAGCCGGGACAGGGTTCTCTACGAGCAGTACTTC. This encodes CASSRDRVLYEQYF.

The chain couples TRBV29-1 to TRBJ2-7, with D possibly called TRBD1 or TRBD2 (5 bases each). Trimming stripped 1 base from V and 2 bases from J, with 12 bases between. The CDR3 runs to 14 residues. The germline V gene encodes CDR1 SQVTM and CDR2 ANQGSEA. The CDR3 bases are TGCAGCGTTGAAGGGGGGTATGGAACCTACGAGCAGTACTTC. It yields the protein CSVEGGYGTYEQYF.

The V and J genes are TRBV25-1 and TRBJ1-6; D is unresolved. The CDR3 runs to 12 residues. With 6 bases removed from V and 2 bases from J, the gap between germline ends came to 2 bases. Germline CDR1 is MGHDK and CDR2 is SYGVNS. The DNA of the CDR3 is TGTGCCAGCAGGGCCTATAATTCACCCCTCCACTTT. Translated, it gives CASRAYNSPLHF.

This clonotype came up many times. The chain couples TRBV9 to TRBJ2-5; D not resolved. This CDR3 has 13 residues. Germline V gene lookup returns CDR1 SGDLS and CDR2 YYNGEE. V was cut by 0 bases and J by 4 bases, with 7 bases left in between. In DNA, the CDR3 is TGTGCCAGCAGCGTAGGGGGTGTAGAGACCCAGTACTTC. This codes for CASSVGGVETQYF. The entire variable domain, with the rest obtained from reference TRBV9 and TRBJ2-5, is as follows: DSGVTQTPKHLITATGQRVTLRCSPRSGDLSVYWYQQSLDQGLQFLIQYYNGEERAKGNILERFSAQQFPDLHSELNLSSLELGDSALYFCASSVGGVETQYFGPGTRLLVL.

There are many counts of this clonotype. The chain recombines TRBV29-1 with TRBJ2-7; 7 nucleotides match TRBD1. V gave up 5 bases and J gave up 0 bases; unmatched junction bases: 7. The CDR3 spans 14 residues. CDR1 and CDR2 (germline): SQVTM, ANQGSEA. The CDR3 protein is CSVRRDSSSYEQYF. The CDR3 bases are TGCAGCGTTAGACGGGACAGTAGCTCCTACGAGCAGTACTTC.

This chain joins TRBV6-5 and TRBJ2-7, with 7 bases fitting TRBD2. This CDR3 spans 14 amino acids. Germline CDR1 reads MNHEY; CDR2 reads SVGAGI. The V gene end was trimmed by 5 bases and the J gene end by 3 bases; junction bases not matched to a gene: 7. CDR3 amino acids: CASSPPGLNYEQYF. In nucleotides, the CDR3 is TGTGCCAGCAGTCCCCCGGGACTAAACTACGAGCAGTACTTC.

As regards this clonotype: This may come from a read error, since a much larger clone is one base off. Here the CDR3 reads CVSSFDREISYEQYF. The CDR3 DNA reads as TGTGTCAGCAGTTTCGACAGGGAGATTTCCTACGAGCAGTACTTC. V is TRBV12-3 or TRBV12-4 and J is TRBJ2-7; 7 positions match TRBD1. The CDR3 is 15 amino acids.

This clonotype was seen repeatedly, ten times or more. V and J are TRBV20-1 and TRBJ2-5; D is possibly TRBD1 (6 bases). The CDR3 contains 17 residues. CDR1 is DFQATT and CDR2 is SNEGSKA in the germline V gene (reference sequence). Trimming stripped 6 bases from V and 4 bases from J, with 27 bases between. DNA of the CDR3: TGCAGTGCGTTCCCTCAGGGCCCGGGACATACGGGAGAGACCCAGTACTTC. Its translation: CSAFPQGPGHTGETQYF.

The J gene is TRBJ1-5, the V gene TRBV24-1; D is possibly TRBD1 (6 bases). This CDR3 has 14 amino acids. V was clipped by 5 bases and J by 4 bases, with 11 bases between them. Germline loops: CDR1 KGHDR, CDR2 SFDVKD. This CDR3 is CATSGGGKNQPQHF. CDR3 DNA: TGTGCCACCAGTGGGGGGGGCAAGAATCAGCCCCAGCATTTT.

J is TRBJ2-7 and V is TRBV11-3; D assignment may be TRBD1 or TRBD2 (6 bases each). Germline CDR1 and CDR2: SGHNT and YENEEA. V dropped 5 bases and J dropped 4 bases, with 24 bases sitting between them. The CDR3 totals 17 residues. The CDR3, as DNA: TGTGCCAGCAGCCGACCAGAGGGACCGGGGGCGCGTTACGAGCAGTACTTC. Protein sequence: CASSRPEGPGARYEQYF.

This clonotype was counted many times. A much larger clone differs from this one at a single base, so this may be a read error. The chain employs TRBV7-2 and TRBJ2-7; no firm D call. The CDR3 is 13 residues long. The V end was cut by 1 base, the J end by 4 bases, with 8 bases between. Germline V gene sequence: CDR1 SGHTA, CDR2 FQGNSA. DNA for the CDR3: TGTGCCAGCAGCTTAGGGCAGGAATACGAGCAGTACTTC. This codes for CASSLGQEYEQYF. Based on the CDR3 plus reference TRBV7-2 and TRBJ2-7, the full variable domain is GAGVSQSPSNKVTEKGKDVELRCDPISGHTALYWYRQSLGQGLEFLIYFQGNSAPDKSGLPSDRFSAERTGGSVSTLTIQRTQQEDSAVYLCASSLGQEYEQYFGPGTRLTVT.

In its sample, this clonotype was seen many times. The rearrangement joins TRBV12-3 or TRBV12-4 to TRBJ2-1, with D possibly TRBD1 on 6 matching bases. The CDR3 is 13 amino acids. V lost 0 bases, J lost 15 bases, and 15 bases lay in between. CDR3 in DNA: TGTGCCAGCAGTTTAGCGGGGGCAGGGGAAAGGTTCTTC. Translation gives CASSLAGAGERFF.

This clonotype appeared once. The CDR3: CASALASGTANYGYTF. The CDR3 DNA follows: TGTGCCAGCGCGTTAGCTAGCGGGACTGCCAACTATGGCTACACCTTC. The V gene is TRBV12-3 or TRBV12-4, the J gene TRBJ1-2; tentatively, D is TRBD1 (5 bases). V was clipped by 8 bases and J by 2 bases, with 21 bases between them. CDR3 size: 16 residues.

As to this clonotype: The conserved phenylalanine or tryptophan is not found at the CDR3 terminus, so this likely reflects a read error. This chain connects TRBV20-1 to TRBJ2-7; D gene ambiguous. Trimming pared 1 base from V and 7 bases from J, leaving 14 bases between. The CDR3 runs to 13 residues. Germline V gene sequence: CDR1 DFQATT, CDR2 SNEGSKA (reference sequence). The CDR3 loop reads CSARVYLGREQYL. The CDR3 coding sequence is TGCAGTGCTAGAGTTTACTTGGGTCGAGAGCAGTACCTC.

The chain links TRBV5-1 to TRBJ2-5; unclear D gene. Trimming shortened V by 6 bases and J by 4 bases, and 16 bases separated the two germline ends. The germline gives CDR1 SGHRS, CDR2 YFSETQ. The CDR3 length is 14 residues. Written as DNA, the CDR3 is TGCGCCAGCACTAAAGGACCAGCCTCAGAGACCCAGTACTTC. Amino acid sequence: CASTKGPASETQYF.

This clonotype has at least ten counts. The chain has TRBV20-1 and TRBJ1-4; D remains unclear. The V gene lost 4 bases and the J gene lost 0 bases, with 9 bases spanning the gap. Germline CDR1 is DFQATT and CDR2 is SNEGSKA (reference sequence). The CDR3 sequence is 14 residues long. Here the CDR3 reads CSATVPPTNEKLFF. In DNA, the CDR3 is TGCAGTGCTACAGTTCCCCCAACTAATGAAAAACTGTTTTTT.

V is TRBV6-2 or TRBV6-3 and J is TRBJ2-7; possible D gene TRBD1, 6 bases. Trimming pared 5 bases from V and 7 bases from J, leaving 24 bases between. CDR3 length equals 16 residues. Germline V gene sequence: CDR1 MNHEY, CDR2 SVGEGT. This chain's CDR3 is CASSHPRTVPPGEQYF. Written as DNA, the CDR3 is TGTGCCAGCAGTCACCCCAGGACAGTTCCTCCGGGGGAGCAGTACTTC.

This clonotype was counted at least ten times. This chain joins TRBV5-5 and TRBJ2-5, with 11 bases matching TRBD1. Trimming at V came to 1 base and at J to 2 bases, leaving 7 bases not matched to a gene. This CDR3 has 17 amino acids. Per germline, CDR1 SGHKS and CDR2 YYEKEE (reference sequence). CDR3 sequence reads: CASSLSPGDRGQETQYF. The CDR3 DNA reads TGTGCCAGCAGCTTGTCCCCAGGGGACAGGGGGCAAGAGACCCAGTACTTC.

Details on this clonotype: Since no conserved phenylalanine or tryptophan closes the CDR3, a read error is the likely cause. The DNA is omitted, as the CDR3 cannot be located on it reliably, and the CDR3 follows TCRdb's listing. The chain carries TRBV2 and TRBJ2-3; TRBD1 is the table's D call and was not checked against the DNA. Germline lookup yields CDR1 SNHLY and CDR2 FYNNEI. The CDR3 is 13 amino acids in total, end residues counted. CDR3 protein: CASRLDPGQRKYS.

This clonotype has at least ten counts. The CDR3 region is CASRSGGSREQYF. The CDR3 nucleotides read TGCGCCAGCAGGTCAGGGGGCAGTCGGGAGCAGTACTTC. The gene calls are TRBV5-1 and TRBJ2-7; 8 nucleotides line up with TRBD1. J was trimmed by 7 bases and V by 5 bases; bases with no gene match: 8. Germline CDR1 and CDR2: SGHRS and YFSETQ. CDR3 length equals 13 residues.

The chain has TRBV28 and TRBJ2-6; TRBD1 agrees at 8 bases. The CDR3 contains 16 residues. Germline V gene sequence: CDR1 MDHEN, CDR2 SYDVKM. The V and J ends lost 5 bases and 1 base, in that order; junction bases with no gene match: 4. In DNA form, the CDR3 reads TGTGCCAGCAGTCCGACAGGGGTATCTGGGGCCAACGTCCTGACTTTC. It translates to CASSPTGVSGANVLTF.

This clonotype came up many times. The rearrangement uses TRBV5-6 and TRBJ2-7, with a possible D match to TRBD2 (7 bases). The CDR3 length is 16 residues. Germline V gives CDR1 SGHDT, CDR2 YYEEEE. Trimming pared 0 bases from V and 2 bases from J, leaving 15 bases between. The CDR3 region is CASSLGPGGTPYEQYF. CDR3 in DNA: TGTGCCAGCAGCTTGGGCCCGGGGGGCACGCCCTACGAGCAGTACTTC.

There are many counts of this clonotype. The gene calls are TRBV18 and TRBJ2-3; D gene ambiguous. V was cut by 8 bases and J by 3 bases, with 9 bases left in between. The CDR3 is 12 amino acids. Germline loops: CDR1 KGHSH, CDR2 LQKENI. The CDR3 region is CASSPNTDTQYF. The CDR3, as DNA: TGTGCCAGCAGCCCCAATACAGATACGCAGTATTTT.